A single sample gave rise to the 2 T cell receptor beta chains below, sequenced in a study of cytomegalovirus exposure and HLA in healthy donors (dated by TCRdb to 2017 to 2019). Library creation used the immunoSEQ multiplex PCR assay. A mixture of 60 forward primers for TCR Vbeta segments and 13 reverse primers for TCR Jbeta segments was used in the multiplex PCR. In its TCRdb copy, this immuneACCESS table keeps in-frame sequences only and misses some clones. Where compared with another copy, unresolved V genes explain less than half of these, and the others have no known cause. The sample profile shows around 190,000 clones; around 77% of them were found once. Together, the top ten hold over 2% of the sample. The sequenced sample consisted of PBMCs. These receptors came from a man in his sixties in good health and CMV-seronegative.

The genes are TRBV4-2 and TRBJ1-1; D possibly corresponds to TRBD1 (6 bases). The V gene's germline CDR1 is LGHNA and CDR2 YNFKEQ. The V and J ends lost 3 bases and 0 bases respectively, with 11 bases between them. The CDR3 is made up of 15 amino acids. CDR3 amino acids: CASSQETGMNTEAFF. In DNA form, the CDR3 reads TGTGCCAGCAGCCAGGAAACAGGGATGAACACTGAAGCTTTCTTT.

This chain connects TRBV6-4 to TRBJ2-6; D uncertain. V lost 6 bases to trimming and J lost 2 bases, with 8 bases between them. Germline V CDR1 and CDR2: MRHNA, SNTAGT. CDR3 length: 14 amino acids. The CDR3 DNA sequence: TGTGCCAGCAGCGAATACACTGGGGCCAACGTCCTGACTTTC. Translating it yields CASSEYTGANVLTF.